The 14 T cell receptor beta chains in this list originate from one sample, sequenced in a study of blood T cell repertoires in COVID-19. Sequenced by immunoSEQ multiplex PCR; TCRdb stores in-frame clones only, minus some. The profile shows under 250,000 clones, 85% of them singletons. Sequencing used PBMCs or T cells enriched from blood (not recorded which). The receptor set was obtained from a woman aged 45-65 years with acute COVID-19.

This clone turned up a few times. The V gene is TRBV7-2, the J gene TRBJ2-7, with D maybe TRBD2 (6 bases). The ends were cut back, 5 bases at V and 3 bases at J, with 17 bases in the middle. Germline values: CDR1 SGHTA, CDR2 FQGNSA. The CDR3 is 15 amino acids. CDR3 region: CASSRSWTINYEQYF. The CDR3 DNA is TGTGCCAGCAGCCGTTCCTGGACTATCAACTACGAGCAGTACTTC.

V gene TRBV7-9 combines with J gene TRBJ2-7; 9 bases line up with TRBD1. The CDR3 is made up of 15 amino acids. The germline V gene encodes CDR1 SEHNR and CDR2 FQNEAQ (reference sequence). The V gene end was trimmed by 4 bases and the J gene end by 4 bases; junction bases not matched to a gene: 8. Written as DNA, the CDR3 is TGTGCCAGCAGCTACCCTGACAGGGGGACGTACGAGCAGTACTTC. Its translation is CASSYPDRGTYEQYF. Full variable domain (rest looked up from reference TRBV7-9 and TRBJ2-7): DTGVSQNPRHKITKRGQNVTFRCDPISEHNRLYWYRQTLGQGPEFLTYFQNEAQLEKSRLLSDRFSAERPKGSFSTLEIQRTEQGDSAMYLCASSYPDRGTYEQYFGPGTRLTVT.

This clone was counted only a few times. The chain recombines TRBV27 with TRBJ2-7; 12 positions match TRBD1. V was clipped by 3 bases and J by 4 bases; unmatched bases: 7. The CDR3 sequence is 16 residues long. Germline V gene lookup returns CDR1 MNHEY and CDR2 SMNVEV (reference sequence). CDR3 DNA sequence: TGTGCCAGCAGTTTTCCGGGACAGGGGGCTTTGTACGAGCAGTACTTC. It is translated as CASSFPGQGALYEQYF.

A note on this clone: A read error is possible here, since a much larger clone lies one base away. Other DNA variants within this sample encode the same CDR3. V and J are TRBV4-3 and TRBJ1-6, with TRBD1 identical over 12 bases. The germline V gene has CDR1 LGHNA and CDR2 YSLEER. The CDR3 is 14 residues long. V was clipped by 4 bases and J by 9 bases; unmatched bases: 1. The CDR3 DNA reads TGCGCCAGCAGCCGGGACAGGGGGCCTTCACCCCTCCACTTT. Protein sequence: CASSRDRGPSPLHF.

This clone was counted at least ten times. The CDR3: CASSLSSGTGGNGYTF. The CDR3 DNA sequence: TGTGCCAGCAGTTTATCCTCCGGGACAGGGGGCAATGGCTACACCTTC. V is TRBV27 and J is TRBJ1-2, with 12 bases that match TRBD1. Germline trimming cut 0 bases from V and 6 bases from J; bases unmatched to any gene: 5. The CDR3 runs to 16 residues. Germline loops: CDR1 MNHEY, CDR2 SMNVEV (reference sequence).

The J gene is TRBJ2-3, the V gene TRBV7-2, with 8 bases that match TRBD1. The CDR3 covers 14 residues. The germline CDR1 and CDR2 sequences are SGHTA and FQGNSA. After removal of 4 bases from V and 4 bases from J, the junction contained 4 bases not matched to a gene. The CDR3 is CASSYGQGPDTQYF. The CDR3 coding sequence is TGTGCCAGCAGCTACGGACAGGGACCAGATACGCAGTATTTT.

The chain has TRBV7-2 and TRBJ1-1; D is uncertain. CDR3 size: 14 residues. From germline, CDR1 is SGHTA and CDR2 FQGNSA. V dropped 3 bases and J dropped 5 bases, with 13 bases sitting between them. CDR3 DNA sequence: TGTGCCAGCAGCTTTCTTAGAGGCGATACTGAAGCTTTCTTT. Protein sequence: CASSFLRGDTEAFF.

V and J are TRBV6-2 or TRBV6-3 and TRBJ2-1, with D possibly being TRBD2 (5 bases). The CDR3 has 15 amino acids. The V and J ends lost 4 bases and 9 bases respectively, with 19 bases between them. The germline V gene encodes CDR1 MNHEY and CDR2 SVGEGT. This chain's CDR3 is CASSSATMGLVEQFF. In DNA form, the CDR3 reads TGTGCCAGCAGTTCCGCGACTATGGGTCTGGTTGAGCAGTTCTTC.

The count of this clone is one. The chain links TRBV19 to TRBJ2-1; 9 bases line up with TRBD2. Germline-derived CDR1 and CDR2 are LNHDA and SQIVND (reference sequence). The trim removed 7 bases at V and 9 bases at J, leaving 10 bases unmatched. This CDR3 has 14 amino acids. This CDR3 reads CASNSGGRYGEQFF. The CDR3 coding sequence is TGTGCCAGTAATAGCGGGGGACGCTACGGTGAGCAGTTCTTC. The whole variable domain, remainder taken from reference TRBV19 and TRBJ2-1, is DGGITQSPKYLFRKEGQNVTLSCEQNLNHDAMYWYRQDPGQGLRLIYYSQIVNDFQKGDIAEGYSVSREKKESFPLTVTSAQKNPTAFYLCASNSGGRYGEQFFGPGTRLTVL.

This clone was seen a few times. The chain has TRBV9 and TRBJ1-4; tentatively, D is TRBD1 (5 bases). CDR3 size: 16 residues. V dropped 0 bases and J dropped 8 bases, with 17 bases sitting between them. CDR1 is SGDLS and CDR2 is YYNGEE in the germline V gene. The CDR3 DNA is TGTGCCAGCAGCGTAGCGGCAGGGACTCCGGAGGAAAAACTGTTTTTT. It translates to CASSVAAGTPEEKLFF.

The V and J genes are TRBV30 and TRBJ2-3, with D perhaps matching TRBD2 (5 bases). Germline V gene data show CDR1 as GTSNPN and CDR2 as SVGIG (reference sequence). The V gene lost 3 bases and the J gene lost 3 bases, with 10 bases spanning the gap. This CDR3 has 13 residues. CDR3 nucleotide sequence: TGTGCCTGGAGGGTCACGGGGACAGATACGCAGTATTTT. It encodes CAWRVTGTDTQYF.

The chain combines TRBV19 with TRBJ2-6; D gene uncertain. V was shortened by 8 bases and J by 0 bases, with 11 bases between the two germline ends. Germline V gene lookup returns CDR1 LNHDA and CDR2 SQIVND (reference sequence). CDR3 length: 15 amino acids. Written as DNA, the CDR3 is TGTGCCAGTTTGGGCATCTCCTCTGGGGCCAACGTCCTGACTTTC. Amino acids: CASLGISSGANVLTF.

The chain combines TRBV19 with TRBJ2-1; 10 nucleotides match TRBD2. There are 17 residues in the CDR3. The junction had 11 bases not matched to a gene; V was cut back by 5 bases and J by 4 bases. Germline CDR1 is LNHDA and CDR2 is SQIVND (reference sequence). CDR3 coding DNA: TGTGCCAGTAGTCTTAGATCTAGCGGGGGCCAATACAATGAGCAGTTCTTC. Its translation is CASSLRSSGGQYNEQFF.

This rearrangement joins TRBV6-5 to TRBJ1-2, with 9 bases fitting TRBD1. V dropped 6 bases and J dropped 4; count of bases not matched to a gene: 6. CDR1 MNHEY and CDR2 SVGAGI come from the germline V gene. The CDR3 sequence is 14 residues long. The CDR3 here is CASSETGGLYGYTF. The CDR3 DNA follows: TGTGCCAGCAGCGAGACAGGGGGGCTCTATGGCTACACCTTC.